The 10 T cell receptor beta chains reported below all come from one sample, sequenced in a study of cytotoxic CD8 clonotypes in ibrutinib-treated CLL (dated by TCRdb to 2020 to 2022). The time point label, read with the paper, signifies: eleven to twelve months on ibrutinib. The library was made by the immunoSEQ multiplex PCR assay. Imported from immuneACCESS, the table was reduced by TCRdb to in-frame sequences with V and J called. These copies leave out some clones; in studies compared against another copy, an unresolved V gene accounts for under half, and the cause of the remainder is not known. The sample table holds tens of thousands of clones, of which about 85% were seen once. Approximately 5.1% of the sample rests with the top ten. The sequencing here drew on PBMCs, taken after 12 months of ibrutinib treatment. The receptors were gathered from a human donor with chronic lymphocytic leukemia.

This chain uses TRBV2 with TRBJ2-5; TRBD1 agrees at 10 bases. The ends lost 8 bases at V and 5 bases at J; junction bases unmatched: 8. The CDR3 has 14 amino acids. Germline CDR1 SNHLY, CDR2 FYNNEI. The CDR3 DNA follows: TGTGCCAGCGGGGGGACAGGGGCTGTGGAGACCCAGTACTTC. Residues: CASGGTGAVETQYF.

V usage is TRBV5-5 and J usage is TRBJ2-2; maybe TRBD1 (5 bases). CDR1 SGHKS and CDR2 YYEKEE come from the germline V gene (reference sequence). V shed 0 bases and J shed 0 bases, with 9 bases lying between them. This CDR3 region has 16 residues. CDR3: CASSLGPGTNTGELFF. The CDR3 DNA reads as TGTGCCAGCAGCTTGGGGCCAGGGACGAACACCGGGGAGCTGTTTTTT.

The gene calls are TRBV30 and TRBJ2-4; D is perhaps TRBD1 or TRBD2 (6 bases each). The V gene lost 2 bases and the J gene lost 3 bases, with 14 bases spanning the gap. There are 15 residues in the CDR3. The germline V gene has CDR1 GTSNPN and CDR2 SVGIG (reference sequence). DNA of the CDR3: TGTGCCTGGAGTTCCGGGGGCGGTGGCAAAAACATTCAGTACTTC. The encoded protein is CAWSSGGGGKNIQYF.

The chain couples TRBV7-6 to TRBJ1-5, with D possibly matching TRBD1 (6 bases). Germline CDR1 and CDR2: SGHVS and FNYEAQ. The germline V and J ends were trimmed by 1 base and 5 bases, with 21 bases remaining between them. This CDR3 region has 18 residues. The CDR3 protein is CASSLERGGPTGHQPQHF. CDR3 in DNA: TGTGCCAGCAGCTTAGAGAGGGGGGGACCTACCGGGCATCAGCCCCAGCATTTT. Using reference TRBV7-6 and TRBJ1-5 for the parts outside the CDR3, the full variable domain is GAGVSQSPRYKVTKRGQDVALRCDPISGHVSLYWYRQALGQGPEFLTYFNYEAQQDKSGLPNDRFSAERPEGSISTLTIQRTEQRDSAMYRCASSLERGGPTGHQPQHFGDGTRLSIL.

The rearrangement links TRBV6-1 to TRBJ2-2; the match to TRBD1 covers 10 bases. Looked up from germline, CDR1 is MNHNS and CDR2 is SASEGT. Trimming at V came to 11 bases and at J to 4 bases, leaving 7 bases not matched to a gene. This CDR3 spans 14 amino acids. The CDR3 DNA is TGTGCCGGGGGGGGACAGGGGTCCACCGGGGAGCTGTTTTTT. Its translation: CAGGGQGSTGELFF.

As DNA, the CDR3 is TGTGCCAGCAGTTACATATCAGGGTTAGTGGACGAGCAGTACTTC. Encoded protein: CASSYISGLVDEQYF. The V call is TRBV6-5, the J call TRBJ2-7; the D gene is possibly TRBD1 (5 bases). In germline, CDR1 is MNHEY, CDR2 SVGAGI. The length of the CDR3 is 15 residues. Deletions cut 2 bases from V and 5 bases from J, with 16 bases between.

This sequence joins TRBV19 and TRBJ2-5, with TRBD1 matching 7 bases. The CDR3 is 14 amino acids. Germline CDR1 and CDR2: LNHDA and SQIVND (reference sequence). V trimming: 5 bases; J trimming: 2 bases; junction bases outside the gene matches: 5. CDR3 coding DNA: TGTGCCAGTAGTCCCTGGACAGGTCAAGAGACCCAGTACTTC. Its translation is CASSPWTGQETQYF.

CDR3 sequence reads: CASSYGRERSGELFF. Here the CDR3 DNA reads TGTGCCAGCAGTTACGGGCGGGAGAGGTCCGGGGAGCTGTTTTTT. The genes are TRBV6-5 and TRBJ2-2, with TRBD2 identical over 7 bases. Unmatched junction bases numbered 6, after V lost 2 bases and J lost 6 bases. Germline V gives CDR1 MNHEY, CDR2 SVGAGI. The CDR3 runs to 15 residues.

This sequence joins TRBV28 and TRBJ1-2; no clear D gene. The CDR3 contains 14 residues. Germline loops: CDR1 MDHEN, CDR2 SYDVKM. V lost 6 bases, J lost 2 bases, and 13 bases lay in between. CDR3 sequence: CASSSPGENYGYTF. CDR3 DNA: TGTGCCAGCAGCAGCCCTGGAGAGAACTATGGCTACACCTTC.

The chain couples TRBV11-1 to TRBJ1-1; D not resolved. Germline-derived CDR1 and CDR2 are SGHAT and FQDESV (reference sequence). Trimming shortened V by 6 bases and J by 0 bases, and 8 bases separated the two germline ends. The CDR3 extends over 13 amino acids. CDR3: CASRLVLNTEAFF. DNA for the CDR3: TGTGCCAGCAGACTAGTACTGAACACTGAAGCTTTCTTT.